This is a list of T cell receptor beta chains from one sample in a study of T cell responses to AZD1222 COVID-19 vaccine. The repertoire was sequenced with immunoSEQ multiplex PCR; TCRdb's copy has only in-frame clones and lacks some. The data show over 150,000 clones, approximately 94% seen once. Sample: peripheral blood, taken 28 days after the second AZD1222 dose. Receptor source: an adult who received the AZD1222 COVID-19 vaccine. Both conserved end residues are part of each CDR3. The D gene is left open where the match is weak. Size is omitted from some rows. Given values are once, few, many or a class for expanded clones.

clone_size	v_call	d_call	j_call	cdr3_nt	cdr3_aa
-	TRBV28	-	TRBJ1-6	TGTGCCAGCAGTTTGGCAGTACATTCACCCCTCCACTTT	CASSLAVHSPLHF
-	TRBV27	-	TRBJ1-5	TGTGCCAGCAGTTTATACAACAATCAGCCCCAGCATTTT	CASSLYNNQPQHF
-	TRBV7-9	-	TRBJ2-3	TGTGCCAGCAGCCCGGCCAGCACAGATACGCAGTATTTT	CASSPASTDTQYF
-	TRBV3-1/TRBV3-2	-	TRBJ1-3	TGTGCCAGCAGCCAAGACCCAGTGATTTCTGGAAACACCATATATTTT	CASSQDPVISGNTIYF
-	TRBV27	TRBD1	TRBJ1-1	TGTGCCAGCAGTTTATCGTTCGCCGGGGACAGGGGAAGGACTGAAGCTTTCTTT	CASSLSFAGDRGRTEAFF
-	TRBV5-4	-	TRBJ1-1	TGTGCCAGCACCTCCGCTAAGGCCCCACCTGAAGCTTTCTTT	CASTSAKAPPEAFF
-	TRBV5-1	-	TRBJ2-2	TGCGCCAGCAGCTGGACATCTCCGAACACCGGGGAGCTGTTTTTT	CASSWTSPNTGELFF
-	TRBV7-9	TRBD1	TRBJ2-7	TGTGCCAGCAGCTCGCAGGGGGCCGAGAACGAGCAGTACTTC	CASSSQGAENEQYF
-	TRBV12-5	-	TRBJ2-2	TGTGCTAGCGATGGCGGGGATGACAGAAGACCCGGGGAGCTGTTTTTT	CASDGGDDRRPGELFF
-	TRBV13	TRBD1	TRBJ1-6	TGTGCCAGCAGGGAACAGGGGGGCGCCGTATCACCCCTCCACTTT	CASREQGGAVSPLHF
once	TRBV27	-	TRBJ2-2	TGTGCCAGCACCACCTGGGGGGCCGCCGGGGAGCTGTTTTTT	CASTTWGAAGELFF
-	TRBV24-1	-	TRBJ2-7	TGTGCCACCAGTGCAGGACAGGGACTAGACGAGCAGTACTTC	CATSAGQGLDEQYF
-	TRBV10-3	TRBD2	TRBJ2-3	TGTGCCGGCAGCGGGGGAGTAGGAGATACGCAGTATTTT	CAGSGGVGDTQYF
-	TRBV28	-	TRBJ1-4	TGTGCCAGCAGGGTGTTAGGTGAAAAACTGTTTTTT	CASRVLGEKLFF
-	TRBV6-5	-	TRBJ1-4	TGTGCCAGCAGCTTCCGAGATGGGCCTGGTGAAAAACTGTTTTTT	CASSFRDGPGEKLFF
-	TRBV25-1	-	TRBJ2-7	TGTGCCAGCAGAGCCACTAACTCCTACGAGCAGTACTTC	CASRATNSYEQYF
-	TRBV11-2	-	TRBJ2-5	TGTGCCAGCAGCGATCATAAAGGCCTTCAAGAGACCCAGTACTTC	CASSDHKGLQETQYF
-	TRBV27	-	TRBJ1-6	TGTGCCAGCAGTGCCGCCGGGTCCTATAATTCACCCCTCCACTTT	CASSAAGSYNSPLHF
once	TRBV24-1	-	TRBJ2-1	TGTGCCACCAGTGATTTAGAAGGCAATGAGCAGTTCTTC	CATSDLEGNEQFF
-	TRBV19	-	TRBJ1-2	TGTGCCAGTAGTACGCGGGGAAACTATGGCTACACCTTC	CASSTRGNYGYTF
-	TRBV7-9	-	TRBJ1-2	TGTGCCAGCAGCTTGAGCGAGCTTTATGGCTACACCTTC	CASSLSELYGYTF
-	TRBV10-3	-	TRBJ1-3	TGTGCCATCAGTGTGAGTTTCGAGAGCTCTGGAAACACCATATATTTT	CAISVSFESSGNTIYF
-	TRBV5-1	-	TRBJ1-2	TGCGCCAGCAGCCCGGGGGGGACACACCTAACGGGAGGCTACACCTTC	CASSPGGTHLTGGYTF
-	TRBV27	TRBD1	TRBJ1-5	TGTGCCAGCAGTTCACGACAGGGCTATAATAGCAATCAGCCCCAGCATTTT	CASSSRQGYNSNQPQHF
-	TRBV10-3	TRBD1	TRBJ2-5	TGTGCCATCAGCGGACAGGGGGCTCGGGAGACCCAGTACTTC	CAISGQGARETQYF
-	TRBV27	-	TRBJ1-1	TGTGCCAGCACAGGATATCTTGAAGCTTTCTTT	CASTGYLEAFF
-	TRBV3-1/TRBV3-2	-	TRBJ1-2	TGTGCCAGCAGCCAGAGTTTAGATCTGTCCCGAGGTAGAAACGGCTACACCTTC	CASSQSLDLSRGRNGYTF
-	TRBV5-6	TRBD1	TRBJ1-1	TGTGCCACCCAGGGACAGCGTTACACTGAAGCTTTCTTT	CATQGQRYTEAFF
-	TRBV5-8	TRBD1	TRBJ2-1	TGTGCCAGCAGCTTGGGACAGGGGGTCTTTGAGCAGTTCTTC	CASSLGQGVFEQFF
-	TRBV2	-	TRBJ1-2	TGTGCCAGCAGCCCGGACAGCTGGGACTATGGCTACACCTTC	CASSPDSWDYGYTF
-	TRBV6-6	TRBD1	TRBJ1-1	TGTGCCAGCAGGGGGGGACAGAACGCTTTCTTT	CASRGGQNAFF
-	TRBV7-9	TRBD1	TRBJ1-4	TGTGCCAGCAGCTCTGGATCGGCAGGGGGTGAAAAACTGTTTTTT	CASSSGSAGGEKLFF
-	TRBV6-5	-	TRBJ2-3	TGTGCCAGCAGTTACAGGGGTCGGAGCACAGATACGCAGTATTTT	CASSYRGRSTDTQYF
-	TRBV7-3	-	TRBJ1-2	TGTGCCAGCAGCTTAATCCCCACAGGGTTAAAATCTAACTATGGCTACACCTTC	CASSLIPTGLKSNYGYTF
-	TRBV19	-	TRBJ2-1	TGTGCCAGTAGTCTCGAACCGACAAGTTACAATGAGCAGTTCTTC	CASSLEPTSYNEQFF
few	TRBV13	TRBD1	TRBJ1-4	TGTGCCAGCAGCTCCCCGGGACAGGAACCGCAACTGTTTTTT	CASSSPGQEPQLFF
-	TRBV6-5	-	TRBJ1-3	TGTGCCAGCAGTATCCGTATATCCGGAAACACCATATATTTT	CASSIRISGNTIYF
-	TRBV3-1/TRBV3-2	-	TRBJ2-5	TGTGCCAGCAGCTGGTGGGCAGACCAAGAGACCCAGTACTTC	CASSWWADQETQYF
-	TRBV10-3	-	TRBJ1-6	TGTGCCATCAGTGAGCCGGCAGGGGTATTGGATTCACCCCTCCACTTT	CAISEPAGVLDSPLHF
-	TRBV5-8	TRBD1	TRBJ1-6	TGTGCCAGCAGCCGTGGACAGGGAGGCAGGTCACCCCTCCACTTT	CASSRGQGGRSPLHF
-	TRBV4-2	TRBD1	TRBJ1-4	TGTGCCAGCAGCCAAGTTCCACAGGGGGCGGCGGGAAAACTGTTTTTT	CASSQVPQGAAGKLFF
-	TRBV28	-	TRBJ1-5	TGTGCCAGCAGTTTAGTTTTGGGTAGCAATCAGCCCCAGCATTTT	CASSLVLGSNQPQHF
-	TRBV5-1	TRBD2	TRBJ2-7	TGCGCCAGCGGGGCCGGGACTAGCGGGAGGTCATCCTCCGAGCAGTACTTC	CASGAGTSGRSSSEQYF
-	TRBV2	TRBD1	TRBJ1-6	TGTGCCAGCAGTGAAGTCGGACAGGGGTCGATTAATTCACCCCTCCACTTT	CASSEVGQGSINSPLHF
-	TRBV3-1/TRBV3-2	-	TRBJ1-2	TGTGCCAGCAGCCCACGGACTTCATATGGCTACACCTTC	CASSPRTSYGYTF
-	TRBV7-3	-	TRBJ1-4	TGTGCCAGCAGCCCTTCCCCAACTAATGAAAAACTGTTTTTT	CASSPSPTNEKLFF
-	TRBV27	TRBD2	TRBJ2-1	TGTGCCAGCAGTTCTGATAGCGGGAGGATAAATGAGCAGTTCTTC	CASSSDSGRINEQFF
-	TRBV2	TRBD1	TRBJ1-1	TGTGCCAGCAGGAGACAGGGTCGGGCAGCTTTCTTT	CASRRQGRAAFF
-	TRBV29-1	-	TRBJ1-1	TGCAGCGTTGCAGGAACTGAAGCTTTCTTT	CSVAGTEAFF
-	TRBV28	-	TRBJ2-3	TGTGCCAGCAGTTCCACAGATACGCAGTATTTT	CASSSTDTQYF
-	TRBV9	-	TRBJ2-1	TGTGCCAGCAGCCCACGAACTAGCGAGCAGTTCTTC	CASSPRTSEQFF
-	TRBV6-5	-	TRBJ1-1	TGTGCCAGCAGTTACTCGGGAGGGGGACCTGAAGCTTTCTTT	CASSYSGGGPEAFF
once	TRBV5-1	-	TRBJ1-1	TGCGCCAGCAGCCTAAGGAACACTGAAGCTTTCTTT	CASSLRNTEAFF
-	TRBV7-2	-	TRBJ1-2	TGTGCCAGCAGCACAGCAGGGTATCAAAACTATGGCTACACCTTC	CASSTAGYQNYGYTF
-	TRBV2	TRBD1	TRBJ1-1	TGTGCCAGCACCCCGGACAGGACGAGAAGTCTATCTGAAGCTTTCTTT	CASTPDRTRSLSEAFF
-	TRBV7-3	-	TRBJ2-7	TGTGCCAGCAGCTTCCCCCTATCCCTAGTTCGTAGCGAGCAGTACTTC	CASSFPLSLVRSEQYF
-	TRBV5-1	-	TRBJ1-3	TGCGCCAGCAGCTTGTGGGACTCTGGAAACACCATATATTTT	CASSLWDSGNTIYF
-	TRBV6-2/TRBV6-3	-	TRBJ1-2	TGTGCCAGCACCCCTGGTCAGGGTAGAAGCTATGGCTACACCTTC	CASTPGQGRSYGYTF
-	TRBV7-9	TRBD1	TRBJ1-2	TGTGCCAGCAGCTTAGGACAGGGGGGCGGCTACACCTTC	CASSLGQGGGYTF